The 12 T cell receptor beta chains given below trace back to one sample, sequenced in a study of identical twins. TCRdb called the 5' RACE reads again in MiXCR, with one record for every CDR3 protein. The data show around 1.7 million distinct CDR3 sequences, with around 29% seen just once and more than 0.25% held by the top ten. Sequences were obtained from cord blood. These receptors came from a newborn girl in good health.

This chain uses TRBV6-5 with TRBJ1-4; TRBD1 is a possible D gene (6 bases). Trimming shortened V by 0 bases and J by 8 bases, and 13 bases separated the two germline ends. Germline V gene data show CDR1 as MNHEY and CDR2 as SVGAGI. The CDR3 runs 15 residues. The CDR3 bases are TGTGCCAGCAGTTACTCGGGGGCTGGGAACGAAAAACTGTTTTTT. Protein product: CASSYSGAGNEKLFF.

This clonotype was picked up a small number of times. The gene calls are TRBV5-1 and TRBJ1-2; D is ambiguous. Trimming took off 2 bases at V and 0 bases at J, with 11 bases between the two ends. CDR1 is SGHRS, CDR2 YFSETQ, per germline. The CDR3 spans 15 residues. CDR3 DNA sequence: TGCGCCAGCAGCTTTGGACGGAGAGCTAACTATGGCTACACCTTC. Translation gives CASSFGRRANYGYTF.

The chain is built from TRBV20-1 and TRBJ2-5; D unclear. Per germline, CDR1 DFQATT and CDR2 SNEGSKA (reference sequence). The CDR3 runs to 12 residues. Trimming removed 1 base at V and 4 bases at J, with 7 bases between. Here the CDR3 DNA reads TGCAGTGCTAGAGTTCCGTTAGAGACCCAGTACTTC. Translated, it gives CSARVPLETQYF.

This rearrangement joins TRBV4-2 to TRBJ2-5, with a possible D match to TRBD1 (6 bases). Germline assignment: CDR1 LGHNA and CDR2 YNFKEQ. The V end lost 3 bases, the J end lost 2 bases, and 13 bases lay between the germline ends. This CDR3 has 15 residues. CDR3 protein: CASSHALGQQETQYF. The CDR3 nucleotides are TGTGCCAGCAGCCACGCCCTTGGACAGCAAGAGACCCAGTACTTC.

In DNA, the CDR3 is TGTGCCAGCAGCTCGGACAGGGGAAAGTGGTACGAGCAGTACTTC. As protein: CASSSDRGKWYEQYF. This chain joins TRBV7-2 and TRBJ2-7; 9 nucleotides agree with TRBD1. V shed 4 bases, J shed 4 bases, and the junction held 8 bases outside the gene matches. The CDR3 is 15 amino acids. Germline CDR1 SGHTA, CDR2 FQGNSA.

The chain joins TRBV3-1 to TRBJ2-3, with 13 bases fitting TRBD2. V lost 1 base, J lost 4 bases, and 5 bases stayed unmatched. This CDR3 is built from 17 residues. CDR1 LGHDT and CDR2 YNNKEL come from the germline V gene (reference sequence). The CDR3 here is CASSQVGLAGRSDTQYF. In DNA, the CDR3 is TGTGCCAGCAGCCAAGTGGGACTAGCGGGAAGGTCAGATACGCAGTATTTT.

V and J are TRBV7-2 and TRBJ2-7; TRBD2 matches at 8 bases. This CDR3 contains 15 residues. V lost 4 bases to trimming and J lost 1 base; unmatched junction nucleotides: 6. CDR1 and CDR2 (germline): SGHTA, FQGNSA. CDR3 in DNA: TGTGCCAGCAGCTCACGGAGCGGGGGTTCCTACGAGCAGTACTTC. Its protein product is CASSSRSGGSYEQYF.

This clonotype was found a few times. The chain links TRBV11-1 to TRBJ2-1; 11 bases line up with TRBD2. This CDR3 contains 20 residues. V shed 2 bases and J 4 bases; nucleotides not matched to a gene: 16. CDR1 SGHAT and CDR2 FQDESV come from the germline V gene (reference sequence). CDR3 protein: CASSLFPLPGASGRYNEQFF. CDR3 coding DNA: TGTGCCAGCAGCTTATTCCCTCTCCCGGGGGCTAGCGGGAGGTACAATGAGCAGTTCTTC.

This sequence joins TRBV20-1 and TRBJ2-4, with D possibly TRBD2 on 5 matching bases. In germline, CDR1 is DFQATT, CDR2 SNEGSKA (reference sequence). Trimming shortened V by 5 bases and J by 6 bases, and 17 bases separated the two germline ends. CDR3 size: 14 residues. The CDR3 is CSAVLVVGANIQYF. CDR3 DNA: TGCAGTGCTGTACTAGTGGTGGGCGCAAACATTCAGTACTTC.

The CDR3 region is CSVALTFNEKLFF. As DNA, the CDR3 is TGCAGCGTTGCGCTGACTTTTAATGAAAAACTGTTTTTT. The chain combines TRBV29-1 with TRBJ1-4; D ambiguous. Per the germline V gene, CDR1 is SQVTM and CDR2 is ANQGSEA. Trimming shortened V by 4 bases and J by 4 bases, and 10 bases separated the two germline ends. The CDR3 has 13 amino acids.

The rearrangement links TRBV3-1 to TRBJ2-2, with TRBD2 identical over 8 bases. Germline V gene sequence: CDR1 LGHDT, CDR2 YNNKEL (reference sequence). The V segment lost 2 bases and the J segment 0 bases; nucleotides outside the gene matches: 5. This CDR3 comprises 17 residues. CDR3 sequence reads: CASSQPGGRTNTGELFF. In nucleotides, the CDR3 is TGTGCCAGCAGCCAACCGGGGGGGAGAACGAACACCGGGGAGCTGTTTTTT.

This clonotype has only a few counts. The chain uses TRBV12-3 or TRBV12-4 and TRBJ2-7; 9 positions agree with TRBD1. V lost 5 bases, J lost 0 bases, and 5 bases stayed unmatched. The CDR3 is 15 residues long. The CDR3 protein is CASSPTGGVSYEQYF. The CDR3 region has the DNA TGTGCCAGCAGTCCCACAGGGGGCGTCTCCTACGAGCAGTACTTC.